Listed below are T cell receptor beta chains from one sample, sequenced in a study of glioma-infiltrating T cells. In TCRdb, the multiplex PCR reads were re-called with MiXCR into one record per CDR3 protein. The table has about 380,000 distinct CDR3 sequences, 41% seen once. The specimen sequenced was glioma tissue, nonneoplastic brain tissue, or PBMCs (not recorded which). These receptors were obtained from a human donor with low-grade glioma or glioblastoma, undergoing nonglioma brain surgery, or in good health (not recorded which). CDR3s include the opening cysteine and the closing phenylalanine or tryptophan. The order of the fields is V gene, J gene, D gene, clone size, CDR3 protein, CDR3 DNA. D genes are given only for firm matches. Some rows have no size entry. The others give once, few or many, or a class for an expanded clone.

TRBV7-9,TRBJ2-1,NA,few,CASSHVDEQFF,TGTGCCAGCAGCCACGTGGATGAGCAGTTCTTC
TRBV27,TRBJ2-1,NA,many,CASSLVGFGGLNEQFF,TGTGCCAGCAGTTTAGTCGGGTTTGGAGGCCTTAATGAGCAGTTCTTC
TRBV20-1,TRBJ2-5,NA,NA,CSARGVQETQYF,TGCAGTGCTCGCGGGGTGCAAGAGACCCAGTACTTC
TRBV7-2,TRBJ1-2,NA,NA,CASSLAPGNYGYTF,TGTGCCAGCAGCTTAGCCCCAGGGAACTATGGCTACACCTTC
TRBV5-5,TRBJ1-1,NA,NA,CASSVGTSTEAFF,TGTGCCAGCAGCGTGGGGACGTCGACTGAAGCTTTCTTT
TRBV7-2,TRBJ1-1,TRBD1,few,CASSTPYRGETEAFF,TGTGCCAGCAGCACCCCGTACAGGGGAGAGACTGAAGCTTTCTTT
TRBV15,TRBJ1-2,NA,NA,CATSSGSQYGYTF,TGTGCCACCAGCAGCGGCAGCCAGTATGGCTACACCTTC
TRBV7-7,TRBJ2-5,TRBD1,few,CASSLGGQGQETQYF,TGTGCTAGCAGCTTGGGGGGACAGGGACAAGAGACCCAGTACTTC
TRBV20-1,TRBJ2-7,TRBD2,few,CSARGGLAGGNEQYF,TGCAGTGCGCGGGGGGGACTAGCGGGAGGTAACGAGCAGTACTTC
TRBV4-1,TRBJ2-3,NA,few,CASSQEDRFYTQYF,TGCGCCAGCAGCCAAGAGGACCGCTTTTATACGCAGTATTTT
TRBV7-2,TRBJ1-2,NA,few,CASSFHLNREHGYTF,TGTGCCAGCAGCTTCCACCTGAACAGGGAACATGGCTACACCTTC
TRBV20-1,TRBJ2-7,TRBD2,NA,CSARDPGLAYEQYF,TGCAGTGCCCGGGACCCGGGACTAGCCTACGAGCAGTACTTC
TRBV5-1,TRBJ1-3,TRBD1,NA,CASSTAGTGLSGNTIYF,TGCGCCAGCAGCACAGCCGGGACAGGCCTCTCTGGAAACACCATATATTTT
TRBV7-8,TRBJ2-7,NA,NA,CASSFNSDGYEQYF,TGTGCCAGCAGCTTCAACTCCGACGGGTACGAGCAGTACTTC
TRBV19,TRBJ1-1,NA,few,CASSSRLAWAFF,TGTGCCAGTAGTTCCCGTTTGGCCTGGGCTTTCTTT
TRBV28,TRBJ1-1,TRBD1,few,CASRTGGINTEAFF,TGTGCCAGCAGGACAGGGGGCATTAACACTGAAGCTTTCTTT
TRBV20-1,TRBJ1-1,NA,NA,CSVPDNLNTEAFF,TGCAGTGTACCGGACAACCTGAACACTGAAGCTTTCTTT
TRBV28,TRBJ1-1,NA,NA,CASSLSVGRAFSTEAFF,TGTGCCAGCAGTTTAAGTGTGGGCCGGGCGTTCAGCACTGAAGCTTTCTTT
TRBV27,TRBJ2-7,NA,many,CASSSPPRKRYEQYF,TGTGCCAGCAGTTCTCCCCCTCGCAAGCGGTACGAGCAGTACTTC
TRBV11-2,TRBJ2-5,TRBD2,NA,CASSPRTSANQETQYF,TGTGCCAGCAGCCCAAGGACTAGCGCCAACCAAGAGACCCAGTACTTC
TRBV15,TRBJ2-5,NA,many,CATSRQLEETQYF,TGTGCCACCAGCAGACAACTGGAAGAGACCCAGTACTTC
TRBV7-2,TRBJ2-7,TRBD1,few,CASRRGQAGVQYF,TGTGCCAGCAGACGGGGACAGGCTGGAGTGCAGTACTTC